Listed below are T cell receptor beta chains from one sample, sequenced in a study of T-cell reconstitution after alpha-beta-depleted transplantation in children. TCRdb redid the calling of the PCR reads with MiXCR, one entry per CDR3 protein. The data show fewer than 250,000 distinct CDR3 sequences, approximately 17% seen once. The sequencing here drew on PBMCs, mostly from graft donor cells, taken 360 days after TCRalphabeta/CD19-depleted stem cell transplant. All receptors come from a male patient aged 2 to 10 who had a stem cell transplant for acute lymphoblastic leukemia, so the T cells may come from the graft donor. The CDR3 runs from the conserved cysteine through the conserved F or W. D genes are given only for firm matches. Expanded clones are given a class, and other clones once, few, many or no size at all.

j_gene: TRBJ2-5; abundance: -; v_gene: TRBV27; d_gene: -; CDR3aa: CASSLIPSEETQYF; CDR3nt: TGTGCCAGCAGTTTGATTCCTAGCGAAGAGACCCAGTACTTC
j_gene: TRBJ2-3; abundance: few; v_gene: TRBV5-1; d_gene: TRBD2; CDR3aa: CASSLVSSGESTDTQYF; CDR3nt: TGCGCCAGCAGCTTGGTGTCTAGCGGGGAGAGCACAGATACGCAGTATTTT
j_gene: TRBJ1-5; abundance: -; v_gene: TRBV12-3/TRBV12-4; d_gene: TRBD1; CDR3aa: CASTAAGGQGYSNQPQHF; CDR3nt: TGTGCCAGCACAGCAGCAGGGGGACAGGGGTATAGCAATCAGCCCCAGCATTTT
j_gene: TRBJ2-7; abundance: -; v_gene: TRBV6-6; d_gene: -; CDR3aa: CASSSDLYEQYF; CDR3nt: TGTGCCAGCAGTTCGGATCTCTACGAGCAGTACTTC
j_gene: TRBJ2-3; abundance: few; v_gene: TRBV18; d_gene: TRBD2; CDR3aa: CASSPTSGSMNTQYF; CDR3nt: TGTGCCAGCTCACCAACTAGCGGGAGTATGAATACGCAGTATTTT
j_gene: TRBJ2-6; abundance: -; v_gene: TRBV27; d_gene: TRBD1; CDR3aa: CASSPWDSYSGANVLTF; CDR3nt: TGTGCCAGCAGTCCTTGGGACAGCTACTCTGGGGCCAACGTCCTGACTTTC
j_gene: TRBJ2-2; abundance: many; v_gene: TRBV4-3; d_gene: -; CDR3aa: CASSQGGGELFF; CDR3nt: TGCGCCAGCAGCCAAGGGGGCGGGGAGCTGTTTTTT
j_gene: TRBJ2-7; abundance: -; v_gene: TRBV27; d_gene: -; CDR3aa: CASSLGTPSSYEQYF; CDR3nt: TGTGCCAGCAGTTTAGGGACACCTAGCTCCTACGAGCAGTACTTC
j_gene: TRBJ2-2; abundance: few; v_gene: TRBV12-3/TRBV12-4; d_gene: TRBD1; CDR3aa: CASSLGRQGITSNTGELFF; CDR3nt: TGTGCCAGCAGTTTAGGTCGACAGGGTATTACGTCGAACACCGGGGAGCTGTTTTTT
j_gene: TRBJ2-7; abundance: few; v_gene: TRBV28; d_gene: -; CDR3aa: CASVRPAAYEQYF; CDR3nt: TGTGCCAGCGTCCGCCCAGCCGCCTACGAGCAGTACTTC
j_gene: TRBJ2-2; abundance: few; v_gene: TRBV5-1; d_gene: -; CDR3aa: CASSYTPTGTGELFF; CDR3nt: TGCGCCAGCAGCTACACGCCTACCGGCACCGGGGAGCTGTTTTTT